A single sample is the source of the 20 T cell receptor beta chains below, sequenced in a study of patients and donors after allogeneic stem cell transplantation. TCRdb ran MiXCR on the RT-PCR reads and lists one entry per CDR3 protein. In the table there are about 88,000 distinct CDR3 sequences, 48% of which are singletons. The sequencing sample was made of blood, either unsorted or a sorted T cell fraction (not recorded which). The source is a human donor who was either an allogeneic HSCT recipient or a stem cell or donor lymphocyte infusion donor (not recorded which). It is not recorded whose cells these are; they may come from a transplant donor.

The chain employs TRBV4-2 and TRBJ2-2; D call uncertain. Deletions cut 1 base from V and 4 bases from J, with 7 bases between. Germline CDR1 LGHNA, CDR2 YNFKEQ. This CDR3 is 14 amino acids long. The CDR3 DNA follows: TGTGCCAGCAGCCAAGCGGCGGTCACCGGGGAGCTGTTTTTT. This translates into CASSQAAVTGELFF.

This rearrangement joins TRBV5-1 to TRBJ1-5; D gene ambiguous. From germline, CDR1 is SGHRS and CDR2 YFSETQ. The V and J ends lost 4 bases and 5 bases respectively, with 16 bases between them. There are 15 residues in the CDR3. The CDR3 bases are TGCGCCAGCAGCCCCTTGGGAGGCCCGGATCAGCCCCAGCATTTT. This gives the protein CASSPLGGPDQPQHF.

The rearrangement uses TRBV18 and TRBJ1-6, with D hard to call. The CDR3 runs to 15 residues. Germline loops: CDR1 KGHSH, CDR2 LQKENI. V lost 3 bases to trimming and J lost 8 bases, with 14 bases between them. The CDR3, as DNA: TGTGCCAGCTCACCCGGAGGTTTATACGATTCACCCCTCCACTTT. Translating it yields CASSPGGLYDSPLHF.

This clonotype was detected a few times. This chain joins TRBV29-1 and TRBJ1-2, with D maybe TRBD1 (5 bases). The CDR3 sequence is 12 residues long. CDR1 and CDR2 (germline): SQVTM, ANQGSEA. V was cut by 7 bases and J by 2 bases, with 11 bases left in between. The CDR3 bases are TGCAGCGGGACGACAGCCAACTATGGCTACACCTTC. Encoded protein: CSGTTANYGYTF.

Comment on this clonotype: No conserved phenylalanine or tryptophan ends this CDR3, so it is likely a read error. This chain uses TRBV6-2 or TRBV6-3 with TRBJ1-1; D call uncertain. Germline-derived CDR1 and CDR2 are MNHEY and SVGEGT. The CDR3 consists of 11 residues. Trimming took 10 bases from V and 0 from J, leaving 6 bases between them. This CDR3 reads CANTMNTEAFL. The CDR3 DNA reads as TGTGCCAACACAATGAACACTGAAGCTTTCTTG.

The V gene is TRBV5-1, the J gene TRBJ2-2; 11 bases match TRBD2. This CDR3 is 17 amino acids long. With V trimmed by 3 bases and J by 6 bases, 10 bases remained unmatched. Germline CDR1 and CDR2: SGHRS and YFSETQ. CDR3 in DNA: TGCGCCAGCAGCTCCGGCGCGACTAGCGGGACGGCCGGGGAGCTGTTTTTT. This encodes CASSSGATSGTAGELFF.

This clonotype came up a few times. V is TRBV6-2 or TRBV6-3 and J is TRBJ1-1; 11 nucleotides align to TRBD1. V shed 0 bases and J 4 bases; nucleotides not matched to a gene: 10. This CDR3 has 18 amino acids. The germline gives CDR1 MNHEY, CDR2 SVGEGT. DNA for the CDR3: TGTGCCAGCAGTTACTCGAGCTGGACAGGGGGCGCCGGCACTGAAGCTTTCTTT. Encoded protein: CASSYSSWTGGAGTEAFF.

This clonotype was detected a few times. The rearrangement links TRBV7-9 to TRBJ1-1; no clear D. Trimming stripped 1 base from V and 5 bases from J, with 5 bases between. This CDR3 comprises 12 residues. CDR1 and CDR2 from the germline V gene are SEHNR and FQNEAQ (reference sequence). CDR3 residues: CASSLGETEAFF. In DNA, the CDR3 is TGTGCCAGCAGCTTAGGTGAGACTGAAGCTTTCTTT. The full variable domain, completed using reference TRBV7-9 and TRBJ1-1, is DTGVSQNPRHKITKRGQNVTFRCDPISEHNRLYWYRQTLGQGPEFLTYFQNEAQLEKSRLLSDRFSAERPKGSFSTLEIQRTEQGDSAMYLCASSLGETEAFFGQGTRLTVV.

This chain connects TRBV28 to TRBJ2-1; TRBD1 matches at 8 bases. The CDR3 loop spans 15 amino acids. J gave up 1 base and V 4 bases, and 3 bases lay outside the gene matches. CDR1 and CDR2 (germline): MDHEN, SYDVKM. The CDR3 loop is CASSSGQVSYNEQFF. CDR3 DNA: TGTGCCAGCAGTTCGGGACAGGTTTCCTACAATGAGCAGTTCTTC.

The chain carries TRBV7-9 and TRBJ1-2, with a weak D call TRBD1 (6 bases). The germline CDR1 and CDR2 sequences are SEHNR and FQNEAQ (reference sequence). V was trimmed by 7 bases and J by 10 bases, leaving 19 bases between them. CDR3 length equals 13 residues. The CDR3 DNA follows: TGTGCCAGCACCCCCCTTGGCAGGGGCGACTACACCTTC. As protein: CASTPLGRGDYTF.

This clonotype was detected only a few times. The CDR3 reads CASSLGILQNTEAFF. The DNA for the CDR3 is TGTGCCAGCAGCTTAGGGATACTTCAGAACACTGAAGCTTTCTTT. This chain links TRBV13 with TRBJ1-1, with D unclear. The CDR3 consists of 15 residues. Germline CDR1 reads PRHDT; CDR2 reads FYEKMQ (reference sequence). The V end was cut by 0 bases, the J end by 1 base, with 9 bases between.

The chain links TRBV7-6 to TRBJ1-2; perhaps TRBD1 as D (6 bases). CDR3 length: 14 amino acids. V lost 5 bases and J lost 4, with 14 bases in between. Germline assignment: CDR1 SGHVS and CDR2 FNYEAQ. The CDR3 DNA follows: TGTGCCAGCAGCGTCCTCGGGGGGCTCTATGGCTACACCTTC. It yields the protein CASSVLGGLYGYTF.

This clonotype was detected only a few times. This sequence joins TRBV12-3 or TRBV12-4 and TRBJ1-1, with TRBD1 identical over 7 bases. Trimming removed 5 bases from V and 3 bases from J; junction bases left unmatched: 6. This CDR3 contains 14 residues. CDR3 sequence reads: CASSPRQGYTEAFF. DNA for the CDR3: TGTGCCAGCAGTCCGCGACAGGGATACACTGAAGCTTTCTTT.

The CDR3 region is CASRPGGRQSNQPQHF. CDR3 nucleotides: TGTGCCAGCAGACCGGGAGGTCGGCAGAGCAATCAGCCCCAGCATTTT. The rearrangement joins TRBV27 to TRBJ1-5; D remains ambiguous. The CDR3 length is 16 residues. Germline V CDR1 and CDR2: MNHEY, SMNVEV (reference sequence). Trimming took off 6 bases at V and 1 base at J, with 16 bases between the two ends.

The CDR3 DNA follows: TGCAGTGCTAGTTCCCAGTATAGCAATCAGCCCCAGCATTTT. Its translation: CSASSQYSNQPQHF. J is TRBJ1-5 and V is TRBV20-1, with D uncertain. CDR3 length: 14 residues. Trimming removed 3 bases from V and 0 bases from J, with 9 bases in between. The germline gives CDR1 DFQATT, CDR2 SNEGSKA (reference sequence).

CDR3 sequence: CASSYRDRAGNTIYF. The CDR3 nucleotides are TGTGCCAGCAGCTACCGGGACAGGGCAGGAAACACCATATATTTT. J is TRBJ1-3 and V is TRBV13, with TRBD1 matching 9 bases. The germline V gene has CDR1 PRHDT and CDR2 FYEKMQ (reference sequence). Trimming removed 4 bases from V and 4 bases from J; junction bases left unmatched: 5. This CDR3 is 15 amino acids long.

The chain employs TRBV28 and TRBJ2-6, with 7 bases lining up with TRBD1. Trimming at V came to 3 bases and at J to 2 bases, leaving 7 bases not matched to a gene. CDR1 MDHEN and CDR2 SYDVKM come from the germline V gene. The CDR3 is 17 residues long. The CDR3 sequence is CASSFLVRGPGANVLTF. For the CDR3, the DNA is TGTGCCAGCAGTTTCCTCGTAAGGGGGCCTGGGGCCAACGTCCTGACTTTC.

This clonotype was detected a few times. CDR3 residues: CASSFLGKQNTEAFF. CDR3 sequence (DNA): TGTGCCAGCAGTTTTTTGGGGAAACAGAACACTGAAGCTTTCTTT. The chain combines TRBV12-3 or TRBV12-4 with TRBJ1-1, with D unresolved. The CDR3 runs 15 residues. V lost 3 bases, J lost 1 base, and 12 bases lay in between.

This chain uses TRBV27 with TRBJ1-2; D uncertain. The V gene lost 10 bases and the J gene lost 5 bases, with 14 bases spanning the gap. The CDR3 spans 12 residues. Looked up from germline, CDR1 is MNHEY and CDR2 is SMNVEV (reference sequence). CDR3 sequence: CATQYRGYGYTF. Here the CDR3 DNA reads TGTGCCACCCAGTACCGAGGTTATGGCTACACCTTC.

The chain has TRBV6-5 and TRBJ2-7; D may be TRBD2 (7 bases). The CDR3 loop spans 13 amino acids. Trimming cost V 4 bases and J 7 bases, with 14 bases left between them. Per germline, CDR1 MNHEY and CDR2 SVGAGI. CDR3 residues: CASSSGGLWEQYF. The CDR3 DNA reads as TGTGCCAGCAGTTCCGGGGGGCTATGGGAGCAGTACTTC.